A selection of T cell receptor beta chains follows, all from one sample in a study of Ad26.COV2.S vaccination and SARS-CoV-2 variants. Assay used: immunoSEQ multiplex PCR; TCRdb lists only in-frame clones, some missing. Here the sample spans about 350,000 clones, less than 90% being singletons. Sample: peripheral blood, taken in a trial of Ad26.COV2.S vaccine versus placebo. The origin of the receptors is a person aged 18-65 years who received the Ad26.COV2.S COVID-19 vaccine or a placebo. CDR3s include the opening cysteine and the closing phenylalanine or tryptophan. D genes are given only for firm matches. Clone size is not always given. Where it is, it says once, few, many or a class for expanded clones.

cdr3_aa	cdr3_nt	v_call	j_call	d_call	clone_size
CASSQMTVQETQYF	TGTGCCAGCAGCCAGATGACAGTACAAGAGACCCAGTACTTC	TRBV3-1/TRBV3-2	TRBJ2-5	NA	NA
CASSQGLARTYNEQFF	TGCGCCAGCAGCCAAGGACTAGCCCGCACCTACAATGAGCAGTTCTTC	TRBV4-1	TRBJ2-1	TRBD2	NA
CASTRDRDSNTEAFF	TGTGCCAGCACCCGGGACAGGGATTCGAACACTGAAGCTTTCTTT	TRBV2	TRBJ1-1	TRBD1	NA
CASSVGNSFNEQFF	TGTGCCAGCAGCGTAGGAAATAGCTTCAATGAGCAGTTCTTC	TRBV9	TRBJ2-1	NA	NA
CASRRQGANTGELFF	TGTGCCAGCAGGAGACAGGGCGCGAACACCGGGGAGCTGTTTTTT	TRBV2	TRBJ2-2	TRBD1	NA
CASSQDRWTSYNEQFF	TGTGCCAGCAGCCAAGATCGATGGACTAGCTACAATGAGCAGTTCTTC	TRBV14	TRBJ2-1	TRBD2	NA
CASRLPSRPYNEQFF	TGTGCAAGTCGCTTGCCTAGCCGACCCTACAATGAGCAGTTCTTC	TRBV12-2	TRBJ2-1	NA	few
CASSLLAGGRDSYNEQFF	TGTGCCAGCAGCCTCCTGGCGGGAGGTAGGGACTCCTACAATGAGCAGTTCTTC	TRBV16	TRBJ2-1	TRBD2	NA
CASSLGLSSRDEKLFF	TGTGCCAGCAGCTTGGGATTATCCAGCAGGGATGAAAAACTGTTTTTT	TRBV5-5	TRBJ1-4	NA	few
CASSLSWAYAVFEQFF	TGTGCCAGCAGTTTATCATGGGCCTACGCAGTTTTCGAGCAGTTCTTC	TRBV27	TRBJ2-1	NA	NA
CASSLTGDTQYF	TGTGCCAGCAGCCTAACCGGGGATACGCAGTATTTT	TRBV6-2/TRBV6-3	TRBJ2-3	NA	NA
CAISEGGLSYNEQFF	TGTGCCATCAGTGAGGGAGGGCTATCCTACAATGAGCAGTTCTTC	TRBV10-3	TRBJ2-1	NA	NA
CASSYSEGARHGYTF	TGTGCCAGCAGTTACTCGGAGGGGGCGAGGCATGGCTACACCTTC	TRBV6-5	TRBJ1-2	TRBD1	NA
CASSQSARGYNEQFF	TGTGCCAGCAGCCAATCGGCGAGGGGGTACAATGAGCAGTTCTTC	TRBV3-1/TRBV3-2	TRBJ2-1	NA	NA
CASSQTFTGGETQYF	TGCGCCAGCAGCCAAACTTTCACAGGCGGGGAGACCCAGTACTTC	TRBV4-1	TRBJ2-5	NA	NA
CASSSGPRAYEQYF	TGTGCCAGCAGCTCCGGGCCCAGAGCCTACGAGCAGTACTTC	TRBV5-6	TRBJ2-7	NA	NA
CASSEGNSNNSPLHF	TGTGCCAGCAGTGAAGGAAACAGCAATAATTCACCCCTCCACTTT	TRBV2	TRBJ1-6	NA	NA
CASSYRETGPSGANVLTF	TGTGCCAGCAGTTACCGGGAGACAGGGCCATCTGGGGCCAACGTCCTGACTTTC	TRBV6-2/TRBV6-3	TRBJ2-6	NA	NA
CASSYSRYMNTEAFF	TGTGCCAGCAGTTACTCGAGGTACATGAACACTGAAGCTTTCTTT	TRBV6-6	TRBJ1-1	NA	NA
CSVPGQGGGYTF	TGCAGCGTTCCGGGACAGGGAGGCGGCTACACCTTC	TRBV29-1	TRBJ1-2	TRBD1	NA
CASRQGAWETQYF	TGCGCCAGCCGACAGGGGGCATGGGAGACCCAGTACTTC	TRBV5-1	TRBJ2-5	TRBD1	NA
CASSRPSGGYYNEQFF	TGTGCCAGCTCACGACCTAGCGGGGGGTACTACAATGAGCAGTTCTTC	TRBV18	TRBJ2-1	TRBD2	NA
CASSPVSGGSYNEQFF	TGCGCCAGCAGCCCCGTAAGCGGGGGCTCCTACAATGAGCAGTTCTTC	TRBV4-1	TRBJ2-1	TRBD2	NA
CAWGQGSYEQYF	TGTGCCTGGGGACAGGGGTCCTACGAGCAGTACTTC	TRBV30	TRBJ2-7	TRBD1	NA
CASSQSISGLYQPQHF	TGCGCCAGCAGCCAATCTATTTCAGGGCTTTATCAGCCCCAGCATTTT	TRBV4-3	TRBJ1-5	NA	NA
CAVSTATNTGELFF	TGTGCCGTATCGACCGCTACGAACACCGGGGAGCTGTTTTTT	TRBV19	TRBJ2-2	NA	few
CSAPQRGTLSNQPQHF	TGCAGCGCCCCCCAGAGGGGGACCCTTAGCAATCAGCCCCAGCATTTT	TRBV29-1	TRBJ1-5	NA	NA
CASSQGQGPNTEAFF	TGTGCCAGCAGCCAAGGTCAGGGACCAAACACTGAAGCTTTCTTT	TRBV3-1/TRBV3-2	TRBJ1-1	NA	NA
CASSLAGTDYGYTF	TGTGCCAGCAGCTTGGCGGGAACTGACTATGGCTACACCTTC	TRBV5-4	TRBJ1-2	NA	NA
CASSLWRDLADTQYF	TGCGCCAGCAGCTTATGGCGAGATCTGGCAGATACGCAGTATTTT	TRBV4-3	TRBJ2-3	NA	NA
CASRDRGNEQFF	TGTGCCAGCCGAGACAGGGGGAATGAGCAGTTCTTC	TRBV6-4	TRBJ2-1	TRBD1	NA
CASSPYMGQGSGSPLHF	TGTGCCAGCTCACCATACATGGGACAGGGATCGGGTTCACCCCTCCACTTT	TRBV18	TRBJ1-6	TRBD1	NA
CASSDKRGDGTDTQYF	TGTGCCAGTAGTGACAAGCGAGGGGATGGCACAGATACGCAGTATTTT	TRBV19	TRBJ2-3	NA	NA
CASSPQGAGNEKLFF	TGTGCCAGCAGCCCCCAGGGGGCCGGGAATGAAAAACTGTTTTTT	TRBV7-9	TRBJ1-4	TRBD1	NA
CASQPMGYYQETQYF	TGTGCCAGCCAGCCGATGGGTTACTACCAAGAGACCCAGTACTTC	TRBV6-5	TRBJ2-5	NA	NA
CASSYFPPGRETQYF	TGTGCCAGCAGTTACTTCCCCCCAGGTAGAGAGACCCAGTACTTC	TRBV6-6	TRBJ2-5	NA	NA
CASSLAADRYLSGANVLTF	TGCGCCAGCAGCTTGGCCGCTGACCGATACCTCTCTGGGGCCAACGTCCTGACTTTC	TRBV5-1	TRBJ2-6	NA	NA
CASSLLTSGSYEQYF	TGTGCCAGCAGCCTACTGACTAGCGGGTCTTACGAGCAGTACTTC	TRBV6-5	TRBJ2-7	TRBD2	NA
CASSLSRAEQPQHF	TGTGCCAGCAGCTTGAGCAGGGCAGAACAGCCCCAGCATTTT	TRBV5-5	TRBJ1-5	NA	few
CSASSRASGEQYF	TGCAGTGCTAGTTCCAGGGCTAGCGGCGAGCAGTACTTC	TRBV20-1	TRBJ2-7	TRBD2	NA
CASSSIPGLAGGAQYF	TGTGCCAGCAGTTCAATACCGGGACTAGCGGGAGGGGCCCAGTACTTC	TRBV7-9	TRBJ2-5	TRBD2	few
CASSYRDRVNSPLHF	TGTGCCAGCAGTTACCGGGACAGGGTGAATTCACCCCTCCACTTT	TRBV6-5	TRBJ1-6	TRBD1	NA
CASSQFPRWGDPIPQETQYF	TGCGCCAGCAGCCAATTTCCCCGTTGGGGGGACCCGATACCCCAAGAGACCCAGTACTTC	TRBV4-3	TRBJ2-5	NA	NA
CASSQDPQGRGEQYF	TGCGCCAGCAGCCAAGATCCACAGGGTAGGGGCGAGCAGTACTTC	TRBV4-1	TRBJ2-7	NA	NA
CASSPGLGHFVERDQETQYF	TGTGCCAGCAGCCCAGGTTTAGGGCATTTCGTTGAGAGGGACCAAGAGACCCAGTACTTC	TRBV7-8	TRBJ2-5	NA	NA
CASSNPRSRSNEQYF	TGTGCCAGTAGTAATCCTCGTAGTAGGAGTAACGAGCAGTACTTC	TRBV19	TRBJ2-7	NA	NA
CATSDYGQGAGETQYF	TGTGCCACCAGTGACTACGGACAGGGGGCTGGTGAGACCCAGTACTTC	TRBV24-1	TRBJ2-5	TRBD1	NA
CASSPMTGGGSPLHF	TGTGCCAGCAGTCCCATGACAGGGGGCGGTTCACCCCTCCACTTT	TRBV28	TRBJ1-6	TRBD1	NA
CASSQVTGQNTEAFF	TGCGCCAGCAGCCAAGTAACAGGACAGAACACTGAAGCTTTCTTT	TRBV4-3	TRBJ1-1	NA	NA
CASSLMDHNSPLHF	TGTGCCAGCAGTTTAATGGACCATAATTCACCCCTCCACTTT	TRBV27	TRBJ1-6	NA	NA
CASSVLPSGVSSYEQYF	TGTGCCAGCAGTGTCCTCCCTAGTGGGGTGAGCTCCTACGAGCAGTACTTC	TRBV6-1	TRBJ2-7	NA	few
CASSPPDRSWTEAFF	TGTGCCAGCTCACCACCTGACAGGAGTTGGACTGAAGCTTTCTTT	TRBV18	TRBJ1-1	NA	NA
CASIGDLNTEAFF	TGCGCCAGCATTGGGGACCTGAACACTGAAGCTTTCTTT	TRBV5-1	TRBJ1-1	NA	few
CASSYSTGGIGYTF	TGTGCCAGCAGTTACTCGACAGGGGGCATTGGCTACACCTTC	TRBV6-5	TRBJ1-2	TRBD1	NA
CASSLAWVGTQAPEQYF	TGTGCCAGCAGCTTAGCGTGGGTGGGGACACAGGCCCCCGAGCAGTACTTC	TRBV7-9	TRBJ2-7	NA	NA
CASTSGLKPYEQYF	TGTGCCAGTACGAGCGGACTTAAACCCTACGAGCAGTACTTC	TRBV19	TRBJ2-7	NA	NA
CASSVTFDYTEAFF	TGTGCCAGCAGTGTCACCTTCGATTACACTGAAGCTTTCTTT	TRBV28	TRBJ1-1	NA	once
CASSLLAEMNTEAFF	TGTGCCAGCAGCTTACTGGCAGAGATGAACACTGAAGCTTTCTTT	TRBV11-1	TRBJ1-1	NA	NA
CASSFDRTDTQYF	TGTGCCAGCAGCTTTGACCGCACAGATACGCAGTATTTT	TRBV7-8	TRBJ2-3	NA	NA
CASSPPGGREGGLQAFF	TGTGCCAGCAGTCCCCCCGGGGGTAGGGAGGGGGGACTCCAAGCTTTCTTT	TRBV28	TRBJ1-1	NA	few